One sample yielded the 9 T cell receptor beta chains listed below, sequenced in a study of T cells after posttransplantation cyclophosphamide. Here immunoSEQ multiplex PCR was the method, and the copy in TCRdb shows in-frame clones only, minus some. The profile shows about 32,000 clones, around 90% of them singletons. Source material: PBMCs. The receptor source for this set is a woman between 40 and 50 years old with a blood cancer, CMV-positive, and with a related stem cell donor.

The chain joins TRBV5-1 to TRBJ1-6; D is uncertain. V was cut by 0 bases and J by 8 bases, with 9 bases left in between. The CDR3 covers 14 residues. CDR1 and CDR2 from the germline V gene are SGHRS and YFSETQ. In DNA, the CDR3 is TGCGCCAGCAGCTTGGTACCAACGGATTCACCCCTCCACTTT. Encoded protein: CASSLVPTDSPLHF. Variable domain in full (rest from reference TRBV5-1 and TRBJ1-6): KAGVTQTPRYLIKTRGQQVTLSCSPISGHRSVSWYQQTPGQGLQFLFEYFSETQRNKGNFPGRFSGRQFSNSRSEMNVSTLELGDSALYLCASSLVPTDSPLHFGNGTRLTVT.

V is TRBV10-3 and J is TRBJ2-5; TRBD2 aligns across 8 bases. The CDR3 extends over 14 amino acids. With 5 bases clipped from V and 11 bases from J, the junction kept 13 bases outside the gene matches. Germline CDR1 and CDR2: ENHRY and SYGVKD. DNA of the CDR3: TGTGCCATCAGTACCGGACGAGACGGGGGGGAGCAGTACTTC. It translates to CAISTGRDGGEQYF.

The chain links TRBV7-9 to TRBJ2-3; D is undetermined. V was shortened by 5 bases and J by 0 bases, with 12 bases between the two germline ends. The CDR3 spans 15 residues. Germline loops: CDR1 SEHNR, CDR2 FQNEAQ (reference sequence). The CDR3 bases are TGTGCCAGCAGCCCGCCCAGGATAAGCACAGATACGCAGTATTTT. Translating gives CASSPPRISTDTQYF. Full variable domain (remainder filled in from reference TRBV7-9 and TRBJ2-3): DTGVSQNPRHKITKRGQNVTFRCDPISEHNRLYWYRQTLGQGPEFLTYFQNEAQLEKSRLLSDRFSAERPKGSFSTLEIQRTEQGDSAMYLCASSPPRISTDTQYFGPGTRLTVL.

This chain connects TRBV18 to TRBJ2-7, with 7 bases fitting TRBD1. Germline V gives CDR1 KGHSH, CDR2 LQKENI. The CDR3 is made up of 13 amino acids. Trimming took 4 bases from V and 5 from J; bases not matched to a gene: 5. The CDR3 DNA reads as TGTGCCAGCTCACGGGACAGAAGCGACGAGCAGTACTTC. It is translated as CASSRDRSDEQYF.

This clone was seen a few times. The chain combines TRBV10-2 with TRBJ2-1, with 7 bases that match TRBD1. J lost 4 bases, V lost 6 bases, and 12 bases had no gene match. This CDR3 is built from 16 residues. CDR1 WSHSY and CDR2 SAAADI come from the germline V gene. CDR3 in amino acids: CASSERTGLGYNEQFF. The CDR3 DNA sequence: TGCGCCAGCAGCGAGCGGACAGGTTTGGGATACAATGAGCAGTTCTTC.

V is TRBV5-1 and J is TRBJ2-3; 9 nucleotides align to TRBD2. Trimming cost V 1 base and J 10 bases; bases outside gene matches: 13. Per germline, CDR1 SGHRS and CDR2 YFSETQ. This CDR3 has 16 residues. The CDR3 nucleotides read TGCGCCAGCAGCTTGCCCCTACACGAGATAGCGGGGGCGCAGTATTTT. This sequence encodes CASSLPLHEIAGAQYF.

This clone was seen a single time. The chain combines TRBV5-1 with TRBJ1-1; D not resolved. The germline V gene encodes CDR1 SGHRS and CDR2 YFSETQ. The CDR3 covers 14 residues. The V end was cut by 4 bases, the J end by 5 bases, with 15 bases between. The CDR3 nucleotides read TGCGCCAGCAGCCGATCGCGGGGAAAAACTGAAGCTTTCTTT. This codes for CASSRSRGKTEAFF.

A few counts support this clone. The chain has TRBV19 and TRBJ2-2; tentatively, D is TRBD2 (6 bases). The length of the CDR3 is 14 residues. Trimming removed 3 bases at V and 6 bases at J, with 11 bases between. Germline assignment: CDR1 LNHDA and CDR2 SQIVND (reference sequence). CDR3 sequence (DNA): TGTGCCAGTAGTATTGGTAGCGGCTCCGGGGAGCTGTTTTTT. It yields the protein CASSIGSGSGELFF.

The V gene is TRBV4-2, the J gene TRBJ1-3; TRBD1 matches at 9 bases. CDR1 and CDR2 from the germline V gene are LGHNA and YNFKEQ. Unmatched junction bases numbered 7, after V lost 0 bases and J lost 1 base. There are 18 residues in the CDR3. In DNA form, the CDR3 reads TGTGCCAGCAGCCAAGAAGGGGGACAGGGTTCATCTGGAAACACCATATATTTT. It encodes CASSQEGGQGSSGNTIYF.